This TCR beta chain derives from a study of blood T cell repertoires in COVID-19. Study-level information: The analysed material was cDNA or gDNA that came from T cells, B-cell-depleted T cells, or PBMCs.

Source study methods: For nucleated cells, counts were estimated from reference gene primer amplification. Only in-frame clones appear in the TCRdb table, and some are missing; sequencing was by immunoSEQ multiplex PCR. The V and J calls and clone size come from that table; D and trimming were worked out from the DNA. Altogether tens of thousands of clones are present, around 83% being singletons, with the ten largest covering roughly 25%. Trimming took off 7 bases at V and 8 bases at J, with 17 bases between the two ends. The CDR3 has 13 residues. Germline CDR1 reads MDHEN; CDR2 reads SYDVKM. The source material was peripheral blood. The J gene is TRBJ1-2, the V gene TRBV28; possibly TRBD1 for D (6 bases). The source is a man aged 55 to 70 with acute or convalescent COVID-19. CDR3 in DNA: TGTGCCAGCAACACAGGGTTTTCGGGCGGCTACACCTTC. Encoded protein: CASNTGFSGGYTF.